The clone carrying this T cell receptor (beta chain) was observed a handful of times. What was sequenced were expressed TCRB transcripts, since all of the isolated RNA had been reverse transcribed. Assay used: immunoSEQ multiplex PCR; TCRdb lists only in-frame clones, some missing. The sample lists 860,000 or so clones; about 17% were seen once. This sample was taken from a study of beta chain features in type 1 diabetes. This CDR3 comprises 14 residues. The J segment lost 1 base and the V segment lost 4 bases, leaving 3 bases of the junction unmatched. Per the germline V gene, CDR1 is SGHNT and CDR2 is YYREEE (reference sequence).

The rearrangement links TRBV5-4 to TRBJ2-5; 8 bases are shared with TRBD2. This TCR came from a woman aged 18-35 years in good health. The specimen sequenced was naive CD4+ T cells from blood. DNA of the CDR3: TGTGCCAGCAGCACCGGGACTAGCCAAGAGACCCAGTACTTC. As protein: CASSTGTSQETQYF. Supplemented by reference TRBV5-4 and TRBJ2-5, the full variable domain reads ETGVTQSPTHLIKTRGQQVTLRCSSQSGHNTVSWYQQALGQGPQFIFQYYREEENGRGNFPPRFSGLQFPNYSSELNVNALELDDSALYLCASSTGTSQETQYFGPGTRLLVL.